A single sample is the source of the 25 T cell receptor beta chains below, sequenced in a study of Graves' ophthalmopathy and Graves' hyperthyroidism (dated by TCRdb to 2016 to 2019). The sequencer listed for this sample is Illumina HiSeq 2000. For repertoire sequencing, TCR beta CDR3 regions were amplified from RNA transcripts. A first-round RT-PCR used HTBI primers with the Qiagen OneStep RT-PCR kit, followed by a second-round multiplex PCR, size selection and purification. TCRdb reprocessed the public reads (quality trimming at Q25 with fastp, clone calling with MiXCR) and kept in-frame beta chains. Here each entry gathers all rows of one CDR3 protein and keeps the most common genes and DNA. The sample table records 500,000 to 700,000 distinct CDR3 sequences; about 40% of these occur just once. The leading ten clones occupy approximately 4.1% of the sample. The sample comprised peripheral blood or thyroid tissue (not recorded which). The receptors were gathered from an adult man with Graves' hyperthyroidism.

This clonotype was found many times. V is TRBV20-1 and J is TRBJ1-6; D call uncertain. From germline, CDR1 is DFQATT and CDR2 SNEGSKA (reference sequence). V was cut by 3 bases and J by 6 bases, with 9 bases left in between. The CDR3 consists of 13 residues. CDR3 nucleotides: TGCAGTGCTAGGAGGCAGCCTAATTCACCCCTCCACTTT. Protein sequence: CSARRQPNSPLHF.

This clonotype has just a few counts. The chain links TRBV2 to TRBJ2-3, with D perhaps TRBD1 (5 bases). V lost 2 bases to trimming and J lost 3 bases, with 12 bases between them. This CDR3 spans 15 amino acids. Germline V gene data show CDR1 as SNHLY and CDR2 as FYNNEI. The CDR3 DNA is TGTGCCAGCAGTGAACGGCAGGGTTTGACAGATACGCAGTATTTT. This sequence encodes CASSERQGLTDTQYF.

The chain joins TRBV20-1 to TRBJ1-2; a possible D gene is TRBD1 (5 bases). Germline CDR1 and CDR2: DFQATT and SNEGSKA (reference sequence). The V end was cut by 1 base, the J end by 3 bases, with 9 bases between. The CDR3 is 13 amino acids. The CDR3 here is CSARGSGHYGYTF. As DNA, the CDR3 is TGCAGTGCTAGAGGGTCGGGACACTATGGCTACACCTTC.

This clonotype was seen repeatedly, ten times or more. The V and J genes are TRBV19 and TRBJ1-3; D is unclear. The CDR3 has 17 amino acids. V gave up 7 bases and J gave up 0 bases, with 19 bases separating them. From germline, CDR1 is LNHDA and CDR2 SQIVND (reference sequence). In DNA form, the CDR3 reads TGTGCCAGTAAGCAGCTGGGTATCAGAAGCTCTGGAAACACCATATATTTT. Protein sequence: CASKQLGIRSSGNTIYF.

There are a few counts of this clonotype. This chain joins TRBV7-9 and TRBJ2-2; possibly TRBD1 or TRBD2 for D (5 bases each). CDR3 size: 15 residues. V was clipped by 5 bases and J by 2 bases, with 12 bases between them. The germline V gene encodes CDR1 SEHNR and CDR2 FQNEAQ (reference sequence). In DNA form, the CDR3 reads TGTGCCAGCAGCCCAATGGGGACCAACACCGGGGAGCTGTTTTTT. Amino acids: CASSPMGTNTGELFF. The whole variable domain, remainder taken from reference TRBV7-9 and TRBJ2-2, is DTGVSQNPRHKITKRGQNVTFRCDPISEHNRLYWYRQTLGQGPEFLTYFQNEAQLEKSRLLSDRFSAERPKGSFSTLEIQRTEQGDSAMYLCASSPMGTNTGELFFGEGSRLTVL.

About this clonotype itself: This may be a read error: a much more frequent sequence differs by one nucleotide. V is TRBV29-1 and J is TRBJ1-3; D unresolved. In germline, CDR1 is SQVTM, CDR2 ANQGSEA. V was shortened by 5 bases and J by 9 bases, with 17 bases between the two germline ends. The CDR3 has 13 amino acids. The chain's CDR3 is CSVLGSGQSTIYF. The CDR3 DNA reads as TGCAGCGTTCTAGGTTCAGGCCAAAGCACCATATATTTT.

This clonotype was observed a handful of times. The chain combines TRBV6-5 with TRBJ1-6; D is possibly TRBD1 (5 bases). V lost 0 bases and J lost 0, with 12 bases in between. CDR3 length: 18 residues. Germline V gene sequence: CDR1 MNHEY, CDR2 SVGAGI. The CDR3 nucleotides are TGTGCCAGCAGTTACTCGATGGGGGGGGGCTCCTATAATTCACCCCTCCACTTT. This codes for CASSYSMGGGSYNSPLHF.

This clonotype was counted at least ten times. The J gene is TRBJ2-7, the V gene TRBV12-3 or TRBV12-4, with D possibly called TRBD1 or TRBD2 (5 bases each). The V end was cut by 8 bases, the J end by 2 bases, with 16 bases between. The CDR3 is made up of 14 amino acids. CDR3 residues: CASGRRDGAYEQYF. CDR3 sequence (DNA): TGTGCCAGCGGGCGAAGGGACGGGGCCTACGAGCAGTACTTC.

The chain uses TRBV7-9 and TRBJ1-5; 9 bases match TRBD1. Looked up from germline, CDR1 is SEHNR and CDR2 is FQNEAQ (reference sequence). The J segment lost 0 bases and the V segment lost 7 bases, leaving 7 bases of the junction unmatched. The CDR3 loop spans 16 amino acids. CDR3 in DNA: TGTGCCAGCACGAAAGGGACAGGGTTTAGCAATCAGCCCCAGCATTTT. This sequence encodes CASTKGTGFSNQPQHF.

The sample holds many counts of this clonotype. The gene calls are TRBV5-1 and TRBJ1-2; D is perhaps TRBD1 (5 bases). This CDR3 is 15 amino acids long. V was pared by 3 bases and J by 4 bases, with 16 bases between. CDR1 is SGHRS and CDR2 is YFSETQ in the germline V gene. The CDR3 DNA sequence: TGCGCCAGCAGCTGGGGGAGCGGGAGAAGCTATGGCTACACCTTC. It yields the protein CASSWGSGRSYGYTF.

This clonotype has more than one count but fewer than ten. The CDR3 loop is CSADAGQRDTQYF. The CDR3 region has the DNA TGCAGTGCCGATGCGGGACAGAGAGATACGCAGTATTTT. The chain has TRBV20-1 and TRBJ2-3; tentative D call: TRBD1 (7 bases). The V end was cut by 6 bases, the J end by 5 bases, with 15 bases between. Germline V gene lookup returns CDR1 DFQATT and CDR2 SNEGSKA (reference sequence). This CDR3 is built from 13 residues.

This clonotype was counted ten times or more. V gene TRBV9 combines with J gene TRBJ1-3; 7 positions match TRBD1. The CDR3 loop spans 15 amino acids. Germline CDR1 and CDR2: SGDLS and YYNGEE. The ends lost 0 bases at V and 5 bases at J; junction bases unmatched: 5. CDR3 sequence: CASSVGQGLRNTIYF. The DNA for the CDR3 is TGTGCCAGCAGCGTAGGACAGGGATTGAGAAACACCATATATTTT. The complete variable domain, with remaining parts taken from reference TRBV9 and TRBJ1-3, reads DSGVTQTPKHLITATGQRVTLRCSPRSGDLSVYWYQQSLDQGLQFLIQYYNGEERAKGNILERFSAQQFPDLHSELNLSSLELGDSALYFCASSVGQGLRNTIYFGEGSWLTVV.

CDR3 sequence (DNA): TGCAGCGTTGAGGAGTGGGAGGTGGGCAATGAAGCTTTCTTT. Translated, it gives CSVEEWEVGNEAFF. The chain is built from TRBV29-1 and TRBJ1-1; no clear D gene. Germline CDR1 is SQVTM and CDR2 is ANQGSEA. V lost 3 bases and J 7 bases, leaving 18 bases between the germline ends. The CDR3 spans 14 residues.

This clonotype has a handful of counts. The chain joins TRBV20-1 to TRBJ2-2; tentatively, D is TRBD1 or TRBD2 (5 bases each). The germline V gene has CDR1 DFQATT and CDR2 SNEGSKA (reference sequence). CDR3 length equals 17 residues. V was pared by 0 bases and J by 0 bases, with 14 bases between. CDR3 loop: CSARDTGPLANTGELFF. The CDR3 DNA reads as TGCAGTGCTAGAGATACGGGGCCCTTGGCGAACACCGGGGAGCTGTTTTTT.

V gene TRBV24-1 combines with J gene TRBJ1-1; D not certain. CDR1 and CDR2 from the germline V gene are KGHDR and SFDVKD. The CDR3 length is 14 residues. V was shortened by 11 bases and J by 1 base, with 16 bases between the two germline ends. CDR3 nucleotides: TGTGCCAGCAGCCCGAGAGGAGAGAACACTGAAGCTTTCTTT. It translates to CASSPRGENTEAFF.

This clonotype has ten or more counts. This rearrangement joins TRBV15 to TRBJ2-7, with D tentatively TRBD2 (6 bases). The germline V gene has CDR1 LNHNV and CDR2 YYDKDF (reference sequence). The CDR3 totals 14 residues. The V gene lost 0 bases and the J gene lost 3 bases, with 9 bases spanning the gap. CDR3 residues: CATSRDPGSYEQYF. Written as DNA, the CDR3 is TGTGCCACCAGCAGAGATCCCGGGAGCTACGAGCAGTACTTC. The whole variable domain, remainder taken from reference TRBV15 and TRBJ2-7, is DAMVIQNPRYQVTQFGKPVTLSCSQTLNHNVMYWYQQKSSQAPKLLFHYYDKDFNNEADTPDNFQSRRPNTSFCFLDIRSPGLGDTAMYLCATSRDPGSYEQYFGPGTRLTVT.

The chain employs TRBV18 and TRBJ1-2; D is perhaps TRBD1 (6 bases). V was shortened by 0 bases and J by 6 bases, with 14 bases between the two germline ends. CDR1 and CDR2 from the germline V gene are KGHSH and LQKENI. The CDR3 extends over 15 amino acids. The CDR3 is CASSPPVGGGDGYTF. As DNA, the CDR3 is TGTGCCAGCTCACCACCGGTCGGGGGCGGAGATGGCTACACCTTC.

A word on this clonotype: This may stem from a read error, because a much larger clone lies one nucleotide away. The J gene is TRBJ2-5, the V gene TRBV7-3, with D hard to call. Trimming cost V 6 bases and J 5 bases, with 13 bases left between them. The germline gives CDR1 SGHTA, CDR2 FQGTGA. This CDR3 spans 13 amino acids. CDR3 in amino acids: CASSFVAGETQYF. CDR3 sequence (DNA): TGTGCCAGCAGTTTTGTCGCTGGGGAGACCCAGTACTTC. Supplemented by reference TRBV7-3 and TRBJ2-5, the full variable domain reads GAGVSQTPSNKVTEKGKYVELRCDPISGHTALYWYRQSLGQGPEFLIYFQGTGAADDSGLPNDRFFAVRPEGSVSTLKIQRTERGDSAVYLCASSFVAGETQYFGPGTRLLVL.

This clonotype has only a few counts. The V gene is TRBV2, the J gene TRBJ1-1, with 8 bases aligning to TRBD1. The V segment lost 7 bases and the J segment 3 bases; nucleotides outside the gene matches: 10. CDR1 is SNHLY, CDR2 FYNNEI, per germline. The CDR3 is made up of 15 amino acids. CDR3 protein: CASKETGGLDTEAFF. CDR3 bases: TGTGCCAGCAAGGAAACAGGGGGTCTGGACACTGAAGCTTTCTTT.

This clonotype was detected only once. One end of the junction is discordant with germline, which a read error may explain. This sequence joins TRBV12-3 or TRBV12-4 and TRBJ1-1, with D possibly TRBD1 on 5 matching bases. This CDR3 contains 11 residues. CDR3 DNA: TGTGCCAGCAGCAAGGACACTGAGGCTTTCTTT. This codes for CASSKDTEAFF.

The chain links TRBV5-1 to TRBJ2-7; 8 bases are a match to TRBD1. V trimming: 7 bases; J trimming: 2 bases; junction bases outside the gene matches: 8. CDR1 and CDR2 from the germline V gene are SGHRS and YFSETQ. The CDR3 has 14 residues. CDR3 sequence: CASVPGQAPYEQYF. The CDR3 nucleotides are TGCGCCAGCGTTCCGGGACAGGCACCCTACGAGCAGTACTTC.

In its sample, this clonotype was seen many times. The V gene is TRBV30, the J gene TRBJ2-7; the D is unclear. Trimming removed 2 bases at V and 3 bases at J, with 8 bases between. CDR3 length equals 12 residues. The germline gives CDR1 GTSNPN, CDR2 SVGIG (reference sequence). The CDR3 DNA is TGTGCCTGGAGTCCCACACGCTACGAGCAGTACTTC. It yields the protein CAWSPTRYEQYF.

CDR3: CASRRLAGGNTIYF. DNA for the CDR3: TGTGCCAGCAGGAGACTAGCGGGAGGGAACACCATATATTTT. The chain links TRBV2 to TRBJ1-3; unclear D gene. The V gene's germline CDR1 is SNHLY and CDR2 FYNNEI. This CDR3 has 14 residues. Trimming took off 6 bases at V and 7 bases at J, with 16 bases between the two ends.

This clonotype was seen ten or more times. V usage is TRBV12-3 or TRBV12-4 and J usage is TRBJ1-5, with TRBD1 as a possible D gene (6 bases). The V gene lost 5 bases and the J gene lost 6 bases, with 14 bases spanning the gap. The CDR3 contains 14 residues. Here the CDR3 reads CASSTTGSRQPQHF. CDR3 DNA: TGTGCCAGCAGTACAACAGGGTCCCGTCAGCCCCAGCATTTT.

J is TRBJ2-7 and V is TRBV4-1, with TRBD1 matching 9 bases. This CDR3 comprises 16 residues. The trim removed 1 base at V and 2 bases at J, leaving 6 bases unmatched. Germline assignment: CDR1 MGHRA and CDR2 YSYEKL. Written as DNA, the CDR3 is TGCGCCAGCAGCCAAGTTCCGGGACAGGGAGCCTACGAGCAGTACTTC. This sequence encodes CASSQVPGQGAYEQYF.